The 24 T cell receptor beta chains in this list originate from one sample, sequenced in a study of T cell responses to AZD1222 COVID-19 vaccine. Profiling relied on immunoSEQ multiplex PCR, and the TCRdb table lists in-frame clones only, not all of them. The repertoire has over 45,000 clones, about 91% of them found once; the top ten carry approximately 5%. The source material was peripheral blood, sampled 28 days after the second AZD1222 dose. Receptors were obtained from an adult who received the AZD1222 COVID-19 vaccine.

The rearrangement joins TRBV6-5 to TRBJ2-1; D is undetermined. Trimming took 7 bases from V and 4 from J, leaving 5 bases between them. Germline lookup yields CDR1 MNHEY and CDR2 SVGAGI. CDR3 length: 11 residues. CDR3 loop: CASTFYNEQFF. The CDR3 DNA follows: TGTGCCAGCACCTTTTACAATGAGCAGTTCTTC.

The genes are TRBV2 and TRBJ1-1; perhaps TRBD1 as D (5 bases). Trimming shortened V by 5 bases and J by 4 bases, and 11 bases separated the two germline ends. This CDR3 is built from 13 residues. Germline-derived CDR1 and CDR2 are SNHLY and FYNNEI. CDR3 residues: CASSTGEGTEAFF. CDR3 sequence (DNA): TGTGCCAGCAGTACGGGGGAGGGCACTGAAGCTTTCTTT.

The rearrangement links TRBV24-1 to TRBJ2-7; possible D gene TRBD1, 6 bases. V lost 4 bases to trimming and J lost 4 bases, with 7 bases between them. Looked up from germline, CDR1 is KGHDR and CDR2 is SFDVKD. The CDR3 has 12 amino acids. The CDR3 protein is CATSDRGYEQYF. The CDR3 DNA reads as TGTGCCACCAGTGACAGGGGTTACGAGCAGTACTTC.

The chain couples TRBV6-1 to TRBJ2-1; D is undetermined. The CDR3 contains 14 residues. Trimming pared 2 bases from V and 6 bases from J, leaving 11 bases between. Germline V gene lookup returns CDR1 MNHNS and CDR2 SASEGT. The CDR3 loop is CASSELGLGNEQFF. CDR3 nucleotide sequence: TGTGCCAGCAGTGAACTAGGCCTGGGCAATGAGCAGTTCTTC.

The rearrangement uses TRBV6-6 and TRBJ1-2; D possibly corresponds to TRBD1 (5 bases). This CDR3 has 15 residues. V was clipped by 4 bases and J by 0 bases, with 12 bases between them. CDR1 is MNHNY and CDR2 is SVGAGI in the germline V gene (reference sequence). DNA for the CDR3: TGTGCCAGCAGTTGGGGGGACGGACCTAACTATGGCTACACCTTC. It yields the protein CASSWGDGPNYGYTF.

The V call is TRBV7-9, the J call TRBJ1-1; D unclear. This CDR3 contains 17 residues. Trimming left V 4 bases short and J 1 base short, with 19 bases between. Germline loops: CDR1 SEHNR, CDR2 FQNEAQ (reference sequence). The chain's CDR3 is CASSSPRRRPENTEAFF. The CDR3 nucleotides are TGTGCCAGCAGCTCACCCAGGCGGCGGCCAGAGAACACTGAAGCTTTCTTT.

This chain uses TRBV5-1 with TRBJ2-7; 8 positions match TRBD2. Germline values: CDR1 SGHRS, CDR2 YFSETQ. This CDR3 is built from 16 residues. Trimming cost V 1 base and J 2 bases; bases outside gene matches: 8. The CDR3 DNA follows: TGCGCCAGCAGCTTGTTCCTTAGCGGGACGACCTACGAGCAGTACTTC. It codes for CASSLFLSGTTYEQYF.

The chain uses TRBV19 and TRBJ1-5, with D possibly being TRBD1 (5 bases). V was pared by 3 bases and J by 6 bases, with 15 bases between. Germline V gives CDR1 LNHDA, CDR2 SQIVND (reference sequence). The CDR3 covers 15 residues. Written as DNA, the CDR3 is TGTGCCAGTAGTATCGTAGGGGACTGGGGTCAGCCCCAGCATTTT. Its protein product is CASSIVGDWGQPQHF.

The gene calls are TRBV9 and TRBJ1-1, with TRBD1 matching over 8 bases. CDR1 and CDR2 (germline): SGDLS, YYNGEE. The CDR3 is 16 residues long. The V and J ends lost 4 bases and 1 base, in that order; junction bases with no gene match: 9. CDR3 sequence reads: CASSPPRTGPNTEAFF. Here the CDR3 DNA reads TGTGCCAGCAGCCCCCCCCGGACAGGGCCGAACACTGAAGCTTTCTTT.

The chain links TRBV28 to TRBJ2-3; D unresolved. V was clipped by 3 bases and J by 6 bases, with 7 bases between them. Germline V gene data show CDR1 as MDHEN and CDR2 as SYDVKM. The CDR3 contains 12 residues. The CDR3 sequence: CASSFGRDTQYF. The CDR3 DNA is TGTGCCAGCAGTTTTGGTCGGGATACGCAGTATTTT.

In this sample, this clone turned up a few times. This rearrangement joins TRBV7-9 to TRBJ1-1, with D hard to call. The CDR3 has 11 residues. The germline V and J ends were trimmed by 11 bases and 1 base, with 8 bases remaining between them. Germline V gives CDR1 SEHNR, CDR2 FQNEAQ (reference sequence). For the CDR3, the DNA is TGTGCCTCCCCGAGGAACACTGAAGCTTTCTTT. This gives the protein CASPRNTEAFF.

V and J are TRBV5-1 and TRBJ2-1; D perhaps matches TRBD2 (6 bases). This CDR3 is built from 15 residues. CDR1 and CDR2 (germline): SGHRS, YFSETQ. V dropped 0 bases and J dropped 5 bases, with 12 bases sitting between them. The CDR3 sequence: CASSLVVGGDNEQFF. As DNA, the CDR3 is TGCGCCAGCAGCTTGGTTGTTGGCGGGGACAATGAGCAGTTCTTC.

The rearrangement uses TRBV27 and TRBJ1-1, with D perhaps matching TRBD1 (5 bases). This CDR3 spans 15 amino acids. V was cut by 5 bases and J by 1 base, with 14 bases left in between. CDR1 MNHEY and CDR2 SMNVEV come from the germline V gene (reference sequence). In DNA, the CDR3 is TGTGCCAGCAGTGGGCGGGGGATGGCGAACACTGAAGCTTTCTTT. This gives the protein CASSGRGMANTEAFF.

The chain carries TRBV4-3 and TRBJ2-3; D is ambiguous. This CDR3 has 16 residues. V was cut by 0 bases and J by 1 base, with 11 bases left in between. Germline V gene lookup returns CDR1 LGHNA and CDR2 YSLEER. The CDR3, as DNA: TGCGCCAGCAGCCAAGATGCTCGTGGGGGCACAGATACGCAGTATTTT. Encoded protein: CASSQDARGGTDTQYF.

The chain uses TRBV6-5 and TRBJ2-1; D perhaps matches TRBD2 (6 bases). CDR1 MNHEY and CDR2 SVGAGI come from the germline V gene. This CDR3 comprises 12 residues. The ends were cut back, 7 bases at V and 6 bases at J, with 10 bases in the middle. The CDR3 sequence: CASKSAGNEQFF. CDR3 coding DNA: TGTGCCAGCAAGTCAGCGGGCAATGAGCAGTTCTTC.

This chain connects TRBV4-3 to TRBJ2-1; 8 bases fit TRBD2. This CDR3 spans 16 amino acids. The V gene end was trimmed by 0 bases and the J gene end by 0 bases; junction bases not matched to a gene: 1. Germline V gene lookup returns CDR1 LGHNA and CDR2 YSLEER. CDR3 in amino acids: CASSQEAGGSYNEQFF. The CDR3 DNA reads as TGCGCCAGCAGCCAAGAGGCGGGAGGCTCCTACAATGAGCAGTTCTTC.

V is TRBV5-1 and J is TRBJ1-2, with D uncertain. Germline V gene data show CDR1 as SGHRS and CDR2 as YFSETQ. Trimming cost V 4 bases and J 0 bases, with 10 bases left between them. This CDR3 region has 14 residues. In DNA, the CDR3 is TGCGCCAGCAGCCAAGCCGGGACTAACTATGGCTACACCTTC. Its translation is CASSQAGTNYGYTF.

The rearrangement links TRBV10-3 to TRBJ2-7; TRBD2 matches 10 bases. Trimming took 8 bases from V and 4 from J; bases not matched to a gene: 8. CDR1 and CDR2 (germline): ENHRY, SYGVKD. The CDR3 has 14 residues. For the CDR3, the DNA is TGTGCCATCGGGGAAGGACTAGCGGTATACGAGCAGTACTTC. Protein product: CAIGEGLAVYEQYF.

The V call is TRBV7-2, the J call TRBJ2-7, with D hard to call. The ends were cut back, 1 base at V and 2 bases at J, with 9 bases in the middle. Germline V lookup: CDR1 SGHTA, CDR2 FQGNSA. There are 14 residues in the CDR3. CDR3 DNA sequence: TGTGCCAGCAGCTTAGAACCCAGCGCCTACGAGCAGTACTTC. Protein product: CASSLEPSAYEQYF.

The chain is built from TRBV7-9 and TRBJ1-2, with a weak D call TRBD1 (5 bases). CDR1 SEHNR and CDR2 FQNEAQ come from the germline V gene (reference sequence). The CDR3 loop spans 12 amino acids. The ends were cut back, 8 bases at V and 0 bases at J, with 7 bases in the middle. The CDR3 loop is CASQGPNYGYTF. In DNA form, the CDR3 reads TGTGCCAGCCAGGGACCTAACTATGGCTACACCTTC.

The chain combines TRBV7-9 with TRBJ1-5; possibly TRBD1 for D (5 bases). This CDR3 has 17 residues. V was trimmed by 1 base and J by 2 bases, leaving 15 bases between them. CDR1 and CDR2 (germline): SEHNR, FQNEAQ (reference sequence). CDR3 sequence (DNA): TGTGCCAGCAGCTTAGATATTTCGACGGGGGGCAATCAGCCCCAGCATTTT. Translating gives CASSLDISTGGNQPQHF.

Only one count was recorded for this clone. The chain recombines TRBV9 with TRBJ1-6; D call uncertain. The CDR3 is made up of 15 amino acids. V lost 3 bases, J lost 5 bases, and 12 bases lay in between. Germline CDR1 is SGDLS and CDR2 is YYNGEE. The CDR3 region is CASSEAGVNNSPLHF. CDR3 nucleotide sequence: TGTGCCAGCAGCGAAGCCGGGGTTAATAATTCACCCCTCCACTTT.

The J gene is TRBJ1-1, the V gene TRBV5-4; no reliable D call. This CDR3 spans 14 amino acids. Germline V CDR1 and CDR2: SGHNT, YYREEE (reference sequence). The V and J ends lost 4 bases and 1 base respectively, with 11 bases between them. The DNA for the CDR3 is TGTGCCAGCAGCGCAGGAGGTGGGAACACTGAAGCTTTCTTT. Protein product: CASSAGGGNTEAFF.

The chain employs TRBV20-1 and TRBJ1-2, with 7 bases fitting TRBD1. The germline V gene encodes CDR1 DFQATT and CDR2 SNEGSKA (reference sequence). The V and J ends lost 3 bases and 4 bases, in that order; junction bases with no gene match: 11. This CDR3 comprises 15 residues. CDR3 sequence: CSASRHRGRGYGYTF. Here the CDR3 DNA reads TGCAGTGCTAGTAGACACAGGGGAAGAGGCTATGGCTACACCTTC.